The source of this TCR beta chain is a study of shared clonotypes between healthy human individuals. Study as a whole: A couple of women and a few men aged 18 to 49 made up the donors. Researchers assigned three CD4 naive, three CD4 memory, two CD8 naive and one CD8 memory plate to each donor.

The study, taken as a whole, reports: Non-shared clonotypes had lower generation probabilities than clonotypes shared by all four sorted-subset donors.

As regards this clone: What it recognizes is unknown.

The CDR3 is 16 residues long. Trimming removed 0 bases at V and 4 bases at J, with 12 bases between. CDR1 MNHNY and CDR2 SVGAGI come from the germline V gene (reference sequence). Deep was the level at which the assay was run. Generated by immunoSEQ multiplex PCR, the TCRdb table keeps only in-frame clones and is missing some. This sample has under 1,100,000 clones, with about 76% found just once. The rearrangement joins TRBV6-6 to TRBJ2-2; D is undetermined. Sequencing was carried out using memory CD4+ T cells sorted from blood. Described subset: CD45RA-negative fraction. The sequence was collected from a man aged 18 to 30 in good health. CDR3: CASSYSRPGVTGELFF. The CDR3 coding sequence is TGTGCCAGCAGTTACTCGAGGCCAGGTGTCACCGGGGAGCTGTTTTTT.